These 19 T cell receptor beta chains came from one sample sequenced in a study of blood T cell repertoires in COVID-19 (dated by TCRdb to about 2020). Receptor libraries were prepared by the immunoSEQ multiplex PCR assay. TCRdb limited this immuneACCESS table to in-frame rearrangements with V and J called. A share of clones is missing; checked studies link under half to unresolved V genes, and the rest is unexplained. The sample table contains about 57,000 clones; only one count was recorded for 87% of them. The biggest ten clones account for around a fifth of the sample. The source material was peripheral blood. The origin of the receptors is a woman of 80 years or more with COVID-19, enrolled during active disease.

In this sample, this clone turned up once. The chain recombines TRBV5-5 with TRBJ1-1; a possible D gene is TRBD1 (6 bases). Looked up from germline, CDR1 is SGHKS and CDR2 is YYEKEE (reference sequence). The V end was cut by 4 bases, the J end by 14 bases, with 24 bases between. The CDR3 sequence is 14 residues long. The DNA of the CDR3 is TGTGCCAGCAGCAACCTTCCGGGACACGTTGGGGCCTTCTTT. As protein: CASSNLPGHVGAFF. Complete variable domain (other parts from reference TRBV5-5 and TRBJ1-1): DAGVTQSPTHLIKTRGQQVTLRCSPISGHKSVSWYQQVLGQGPQFIFQYYEKEERGRGNFPDRFSARQFPNYSSELNVNALLLGDSALYLCASSNLPGHVGAFFGQGTRLTVV.

The J gene is TRBJ1-6, the V gene TRBV10-2; D is possibly TRBD1 (6 bases). Germline lookup yields CDR1 WSHSY and CDR2 SAAADI. Trimming removed 7 bases at V and 2 bases at J, with 9 bases between. The CDR3 contains 14 residues. The CDR3 nucleotides are TGCGCCAGCATGGACAGAACCTATAATTCACCCCTCCACTTT. Protein product: CASMDRTYNSPLHF.

This chain uses TRBV9 with TRBJ2-7; 7 bases line up with TRBD1. This CDR3 comprises 14 residues. Per the germline V gene, CDR1 is SGDLS and CDR2 is YYNGEE. The trim removed 1 base at V and 3 bases at J, leaving 4 bases unmatched. In nucleotides, the CDR3 is TGTGCCAGCAGCGTATCCGCAGGGGGCTACGAGCAGTACTTC. Its translation: CASSVSAGGYEQYF.

The chain carries TRBV19 and TRBJ1-1; 7 bases match TRBD1. The CDR3 has 14 amino acids. Losses at the gene ends were 9 bases for V and 6 bases for J; bases not matched to a gene: 13. CDR1 is LNHDA and CDR2 is SQIVND in the germline V gene (reference sequence). CDR3 loop: CASGKQGMMAEAFF. The CDR3 DNA sequence: TGTGCCAGCGGGAAACAGGGGATGATGGCTGAAGCTTTCTTT.

The J gene is TRBJ1-1, the V gene TRBV2; TRBD1 matches at 8 bases. V shed 7 bases and J 5 bases; nucleotides not matched to a gene: 9. There are 14 residues in the CDR3. Germline V CDR1 and CDR2: SNHLY, FYNNEI. CDR3 region: CASNLRQGRTEAFF. The CDR3, as DNA: TGTGCCAGCAACCTTAGACAGGGGAGGACTGAAGCTTTCTTT.

The chain has TRBV7-9 and TRBJ2-5, with a tentative D call TRBD2 (6 bases). Germline lookup yields CDR1 SEHNR and CDR2 FQNEAQ (reference sequence). This CDR3 contains 16 residues. V dropped 5 bases and J dropped 0 bases, with 16 bases sitting between them. The CDR3 nucleotides are TGTGCCAGCAGCCCTAGCGAGGTCAGAAACCAAGAGACCCAGTACTTC. This gives the protein CASSPSEVRNQETQYF.

CDR3 loop: CASSPQGASYNSPLHF. CDR3 nucleotide sequence: TGCGCCAGCAGCCCTCAAGGGGCTTCCTATAATTCACCCCTCCACTTT. V and J are TRBV5-1 and TRBJ1-6; perhaps TRBD1 as D (5 bases). V lost 4 bases to trimming and J lost 1 base, with 12 bases between them. The CDR3 length is 16 residues. Germline CDR1 SGHRS, CDR2 YFSETQ.

This clone was detected only once. The chain is built from TRBV11-2 and TRBJ2-7; 14 bases match TRBD2. The V and J ends lost 0 bases and 0 bases, in that order; junction bases with no gene match: 7. The CDR3 length is 19 residues. Germline V gene data show CDR1 as SGHAT and CDR2 as FQNNGV. CDR3 region: CASSLDGLAGGKSSYEQYF. The CDR3 nucleotides are TGTGCCAGCAGCTTAGACGGACTAGCGGGGGGCAAAAGCTCCTACGAGCAGTACTTC.

The chain carries TRBV2 and TRBJ2-5, with D possibly being TRBD2 (7 bases). The ends were cut back, 6 bases at V and 5 bases at J, with 22 bases in the middle. The germline gives CDR1 SNHLY, CDR2 FYNNEI. This CDR3 is 16 amino acids long. The DNA of the CDR3 is TGTGCCAGCAGCTCCAGGGGCCAGCGGGGACTCGAGACCCAGTACTTC. Amino acids: CASSSRGQRGLETQYF.

The chain links TRBV5-6 to TRBJ2-7; D is possibly TRBD1 (7 bases). V lost 6 bases, J lost 3 bases, and 16 bases lay in between. Per germline, CDR1 SGHDT and CDR2 YYEEEE. This CDR3 comprises 14 residues. As DNA, the CDR3 is TGTGCCAGCACCGTGGGGGGACAGATCTACGAGCAGTACTTC. Translating gives CASTVGGQIYEQYF.

The chain couples TRBV6-5 to TRBJ1-5, with D possibly TRBD1 on 6 matching bases. Trimming shortened V by 6 bases and J by 5 bases, and 8 bases separated the two germline ends. Per the germline V gene, CDR1 is MNHEY and CDR2 is SVGAGI. The CDR3 is 12 amino acids. The CDR3 here is CASRQGDQPQHF. The CDR3 nucleotides are TGTGCCAGCAGACAGGGCGATCAGCCCCAGCATTTT.

The chain carries TRBV27 and TRBJ2-1; 10 nucleotides line up with TRBD2. Unmatched junction bases numbered 8, after V lost 5 bases and J lost 4 bases. The CDR3 has 16 residues. Germline V gives CDR1 MNHEY, CDR2 SMNVEV (reference sequence). CDR3 protein: CASSPPSGGPYNEQFF. The CDR3, as DNA: TGTGCCAGCAGTCCCCCTAGCGGGGGCCCGTACAATGAGCAGTTCTTC.

The chain couples TRBV3-1 (or the pseudogene TRBV3-2) to TRBJ2-1; D possibly corresponds to TRBD1 (5 bases). CDR1 and CDR2 (germline): LGHDT, YNNKEL (reference sequence). V shed 5 bases and J shed 9 bases, with 14 bases lying between them. The CDR3 has 13 amino acids. The CDR3 loop is CASSGSSQGEQFF. In DNA form, the CDR3 reads TGTGCCAGCAGCGGGTCATCTCAGGGTGAGCAGTTCTTC.

The count of this clone is one. The chain links TRBV27 to TRBJ1-5; TRBD1 matches at 11 bases. Germline CDR1 and CDR2: MNHEY and SMNVEV (reference sequence). The CDR3 totals 15 residues. V was clipped by 6 bases and J by 6 bases; unmatched bases: 7. For the CDR3, the DNA is TGTGCCAGCAGATCCCTGGGACAGGGGGTTCAGCCCCAGCATTTT. It is translated as CASRSLGQGVQPQHF.

This sequence joins TRBV18 and TRBJ1-3; TRBD1 aligns across 7 bases. Germline V gene lookup returns CDR1 KGHSH and CDR2 LQKENI. J gave up 0 bases and V 2 bases, and 7 bases lay outside the gene matches. The CDR3 totals 17 residues. The CDR3 region is CASSPNRDRNSGNTIYF. In DNA, the CDR3 is TGTGCCAGCTCACCAAACCGGGACAGAAACTCTGGAAACACCATATATTTT.

This sequence joins TRBV9 and TRBJ1-1; possibly TRBD1 for D (6 bases). Germline CDR1 is SGDLS and CDR2 is YYNGEE. Deletions cut 0 bases from V and 1 base from J, with 10 bases between. The CDR3 runs 15 residues. The CDR3 coding sequence is TGTGCCAGCAGCGTAGTAACAGGGCCGAACACTGAAGCTTTCTTT. Amino acid sequence: CASSVVTGPNTEAFF. The variable domain in full, with the rest retrieved from reference TRBV9 and TRBJ1-1, is DSGVTQTPKHLITATGQRVTLRCSPRSGDLSVYWYQQSLDQGLQFLIQYYNGEERAKGNILERFSAQQFPDLHSELNLSSLELGDSALYFCASSVVTGPNTEAFFGQGTRLTVV.

The chain combines TRBV6-2 or TRBV6-3 with TRBJ1-5; D possibly corresponds to TRBD1 (6 bases). Germline-derived CDR1 and CDR2 are MNHEY and SVGEGT. There are 18 residues in the CDR3. Trimming stripped 4 bases from V and 0 bases from J, with 19 bases between. CDR3 region: CASSSSAYRDNSNQPQHF. CDR3 in DNA: TGTGCCAGCAGTTCTTCCGCCTACAGGGATAATAGCAATCAGCCCCAGCATTTT.

The gene calls are TRBV10-3 and TRBJ1-2; the match to TRBD1 covers 10 bases. With 5 bases clipped from V and 2 bases from J, the junction kept 5 bases outside the gene matches. The CDR3 consists of 15 residues. Germline V gene data show CDR1 as ENHRY and CDR2 as SYGVKD. The CDR3 protein is CAISLGQGGNYGYTF. The CDR3, as DNA: TGTGCCATCAGTCTAGGACAGGGGGGAAACTATGGCTACACCTTC.

This clone was seen once. V is TRBV15 and J is TRBJ2-1, with TRBD1 matching over 11 bases. The junction had 8 bases not matched to a gene; V was cut back by 8 bases and J by 8 bases. CDR3 size: 14 residues. Germline V lookup: CDR1 LNHNV, CDR2 YYDKDF (reference sequence). CDR3 in DNA: TGTGCCACCGGCCGGGACAGGGGGGTTTATGAGCAGTTCTTC. This gives the protein CATGRDRGVYEQFF.